This is a list of T cell receptor beta chains from one sample in a study of cytomegalovirus exposure and HLA in healthy donors. Only in-frame clones appear in the TCRdb table, and some are missing; sequencing was by immunoSEQ multiplex PCR. The sample holds under 200,000 clones, roughly four fifths seen once. The specimen was PBMCs. These receptors came from a woman aged 50 to 65 in good health and CMV-seronegative. Both conserved end residues are part of each CDR3. D genes are given only for firm matches. Expanded clones get a size class; other rows say once, few or many, or leave the size out.

>TRBJ2-7|TRBV5-1|-|-
TGCGCCAGCAGCTCGGTTACGAATTACGAGCAGTACTTC
CASSSVTNYEQYF
>TRBJ2-2|TRBV7-2|TRBD1|-
TGTGCCAGCAGCCGAGAGACCCAGGGGGCCGGGGAGCTGTTTTTT
CASSRETQGAGELFF
>TRBJ2-5|TRBV28|-|few
TGTGCCAGCAGTTTAAACAGTGAAGAGACCCAGTACTTC
CASSLNSEETQYF
>TRBJ2-7|TRBV6-6|-|-
TGTGCCAGCAGTGCTATTTACGAGCAGTACTTC
CASSAIYEQYF
>TRBJ2-7|TRBV28|TRBD1|-
TGTGCCAGCAGTATCACAGGGGGTTACTACGAGCAGTACTTC
CASSITGGYYEQYF
>TRBJ1-5|TRBV28|-|-
TGTGCCAGCAGTTTGAGACTTAGCAATCAGCCCCAGCATTTT
CASSLRLSNQPQHF
>TRBJ2-7|TRBV5-6|TRBD2|-
TGTGCCAGCAGACCGGGACTAGCTTCCTACGAGCAGTACTTC
CASRPGLASYEQYF
>TRBJ2-7|TRBV4-3|-|-
TGCGCCAGCAGCCAAGAATGGCCCCCCTACGAGCAGTACTTC
CASSQEWPPYEQYF
>TRBJ1-3|TRBV19|TRBD1|-
TGTGCCAGTAGTACAGGGGGGAAATCCGGAAACACCATATATTTT
CASSTGGKSGNTIYF
>TRBJ1-1|TRBV27|TRBD1|-
TGTGCCAGCAGCCGAACTTACAGGGGGAACACTGAAGCTTTCTTT
CASSRTYRGNTEAFF
>TRBJ1-5|TRBV25-1|-|-
TGTGCCAGCAGTGACCAGGGGAATCAGCCCCAGCATTTT
CASSDQGNQPQHF
>TRBJ2-2|TRBV29-1|TRBD2|-
TGCAGCACCCGGGAGGCGGACACCGGGGAGCTGTTTTTT
CSTREADTGELFF
>TRBJ2-2|TRBV27|TRBD2|-
TGTGCCAGCAGTTTATCGCTAGCGGGAAACACCGGGGAGCTGTTTTTT
CASSLSLAGNTGELFF
>TRBJ1-2|TRBV27|TRBD1|-
TGTGCCAGCAGCAGGACAGGGATCTATGGCTACACCTTC
CASSRTGIYGYTF
>TRBJ1-1|TRBV7-9|-|-
TGTTCCAGCAGACCTCCCATGGGGGGTGGAGGGACTGAAGCTTTCTTT
CSSRPPMGGGGTEAFF
>TRBJ2-7|TRBV5-1|-|-
TGCGCCAGCAGCCTTGAGGGCAGCTACGAGCAGTACTTC
CASSLEGSYEQYF
>TRBJ2-4|TRBV10-3|TRBD2|-
TGTGCCATCAGTGAGTCGAAGCGGGGGGGATACAACATTCAGTACTTC
CAISESKRGGYNIQYF
>TRBJ2-5|TRBV7-9|-|-
TGTGCCAGCAGCACCATTACGAGGGGGACCGTATGGTACCAAGAGACCCAGTACTTC
CASSTITRGTVWYQETQYF
>TRBJ2-5|TRBV7-2|-|-
TGTGCCAGCAGCTTAGCTCTAAACGGAGAGACCCAGTACTTC
CASSLALNGETQYF
>TRBJ2-2|TRBV11-1|TRBD2|-
TGTGCCAGCAGTTCTTATATTCGGGGGGGGGACACCGGGGAGCTGTTTTTT
CASSSYIRGGDTGELFF
>TRBJ2-3|TRBV30|TRBD1|-
TGTGCCCGCGGGACAGGGTTTTCTGGGACAGATACGCAGTATTTT
CARGTGFSGTDTQYF
>TRBJ1-2|TRBV28|-|-
TGTGCCAGCAGCCAAGGACAGACAACCTTC
CASSQGQTTF
>TRBJ2-6|TRBV5-6|TRBD1|-
TGTGCCAGCAGCTCCCTCACGACAGGGGGTGGGGCCAACGTCCTGACTTTC
CASSSLTTGGGANVLTF
>TRBJ1-2|TRBV7-9|-|-
TGTGCCAGCAGCTCGGGTAACTATGGCTACACCTTC
CASSSGNYGYTF
>TRBJ2-5|TRBV7-9|TRBD1|-
TGTGCCAGCAGCAGGGACAGGGGAACCCAGTACTTC
CASSRDRGTQYF
>TRBJ2-5|TRBV7-7|-|-
TGTGCTAGCAGCCCTCGGACAGCCTTCACAAAGAGGACCCAGTACTTC
CASSPRTAFTKRTQYF
>TRBJ2-1|TRBV18|-|-
TGTGCCAGCTCACCGTCCACAGGGACATCCTACAATGAGCAGTTCTTC
CASSPSTGTSYNEQFF
>TRBJ1-1|TRBV19|TRBD1|-
TGTGCCAGCCAAACAGGGGGTGGTACTGAAGCTTTCTTT
CASQTGGGTEAFF
>TRBJ1-1|TRBV28|TRBD1|-
TGTGCCAGCAGCCCGACAGGGGACTGGGGCACTGAAGCTTTCTTT
CASSPTGDWGTEAFF
>TRBJ2-5|TRBV4-3|-|-
TGCGCCAGCAGCCCGAGCGTTAGGGGAAGCTTGGAGAGCCAGTACTTC
CASSPSVRGSLESQYF
>TRBJ2-7|TRBV5-1|TRBD1|-
TGCGCCAGCAGCAGGTCTACGGGACAGGGCGACTACGAGCAGTACTTC
CASSRSTGQGDYEQYF
>TRBJ2-1|TRBV4-1|-|-
TGCGCCACCAGGCCCCCTTTTAGCTCCTACAATGAGCAGTTCTTC
CATRPPFSSYNEQFF
>TRBJ2-3|TRBV28|-|-
TGTGCCAGCAGTTTCGCACAGCAGATAGATACGCAGTATTTT
CASSFAQQIDTQYF
>TRBJ2-1|TRBV11-2|TRBD2|-
TGTGCCAGCAAGGGACTAGCGGGAAACAATGAGCAGTTCTTC
CASKGLAGNNEQFF
>TRBJ2-5|TRBV14|TRBD1|-
TGTGCCAGCAGCGCCGACGAGGGGGCCCAAGAGACCCAGTACTTC
CASSADEGAQETQYF
>TRBJ2-3|TRBV5-1|TRBD1|-
TGCGCCAGCAGCGTAAGACAGGGGGGGATGACAGATACGCAGTATTTT
CASSVRQGGMTDTQYF
>TRBJ2-7|TRBV30|-|-
TGTGCCTGGAGTAATAGCTTAGCGGTTAGCGTTACTGGCGAGCAGTACTTC
CAWSNSLAVSVTGEQYF
>TRBJ2-2|TRBV6-6|-|-
TGTGCCAGTTCAGGGGGGACCACCGGGGAGCTGTTTTTT
CASSGGTTGELFF
>TRBJ2-5|TRBV5-1|-|-
TGCGCCAGCAGCTTGGGAGTAGCTGTTTGGCTCCCCCAAGAGACCCAGTACTTC
CASSLGVAVWLPQETQYF
>TRBJ2-5|TRBV14|-|-
TGTGCCAGCAGCCAAGATCGTGCGGGTGCGCAGTACTTC
CASSQDRAGAQYF
>TRBJ2-2|TRBV10-1|-|-
TGCGCCAGCAGTGAGGGCAGAGGGATCGCGAACACCGGGGAGCTGTTTTTT
CASSEGRGIANTGELFF
>TRBJ1-5|TRBV7-8|TRBD1|-
TGTGCCAGCAGCCCCTCGACAGGGTTGGATCAGCCCCAGCATTTT
CASSPSTGLDQPQHF
>TRBJ1-2|TRBV19|-|-
TGTGCCAGTAGTTTCCCCGGGGAGGGCTACACCTTC
CASSFPGEGYTF
>TRBJ1-1|TRBV6-1|-|-
TGTGCCAGCAGTAGACAGCCTTACACTGAAGCTTTCTTT
CASSRQPYTEAFF
>TRBJ2-3|TRBV6-4|-|once
TGTGCCAGCAGCGACCCCTATGGGAGGCAGTATTTT
CASSDPYGRQYF
>TRBJ2-3|TRBV28|TRBD2|few
TGTGCCACCTACCCTCCGAGCGGGGCTCAGCAGTATTTT
CATYPPSGAQQYF
>TRBJ2-1|TRBV28|TRBD1|few
TGTGCCAGCGGGCCGGGACAGTCCTACAATGAGCAGTTCTTC
CASGPGQSYNEQFF
>TRBJ2-6|TRBV7-8|TRBD2|-
TGTGCCAGCAGCTTAACAGCGGGAGTTCTCACTGGGGCCAACGTCCTGACTTTC
CASSLTAGVLTGANVLTF
>TRBJ1-1|TRBV7-3|-|-
TGTGCCAGCAGCTTAAGCCCCCGGGGCACTGAAGCTTTCTTT
CASSLSPRGTEAFF
>TRBJ1-5|TRBV19|TRBD1|-
TGTGCCAGTACCCAGGACAGGGTCCTGGGCTCCCAGCATTTT
CASTQDRVLGSQHF
>TRBJ2-1|TRBV9|-|-
TGTGCCAGCAGCGCCGGCTCCTACAATGAGCAGTTCTTC
CASSAGSYNEQFF
>TRBJ1-5|TRBV6-6|-|-
TGTGCCAGCAGTTACGGGTCGGACAGAAATCAGCCCCAGCATTTT
CASSYGSDRNQPQHF
>TRBJ2-5|TRBV19|-|-
TGTGCCAGTAGTGACTCGGCGGTCTTGGAGACCCAGTACTTC
CASSDSAVLETQYF
>TRBJ1-4|TRBV9|TRBD1|-
TGTGCCAGCAGCGTAGGGACAGGGGGAACTAATGAAAAACTGTTTTTT
CASSVGTGGTNEKLFF